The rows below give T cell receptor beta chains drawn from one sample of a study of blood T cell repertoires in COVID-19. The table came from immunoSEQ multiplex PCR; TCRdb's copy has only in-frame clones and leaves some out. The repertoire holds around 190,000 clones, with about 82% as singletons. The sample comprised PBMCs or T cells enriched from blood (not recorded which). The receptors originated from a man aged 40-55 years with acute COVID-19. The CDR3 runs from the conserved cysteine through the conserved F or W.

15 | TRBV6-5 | CASSRTLELGGELFF
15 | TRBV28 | CASSLSGVGTGELFF
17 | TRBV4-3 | CASSQTRSDFSGNTIYF
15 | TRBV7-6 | CASSLGLQGSNGYTF
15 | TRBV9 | CASSVDPARTDTQYF
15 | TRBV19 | CASSMTSGSDSGQYF
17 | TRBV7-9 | CASSPRGALAGADTQYF
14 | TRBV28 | CASLVGGENSPLHF
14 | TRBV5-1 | CASSEGLSTGELFF
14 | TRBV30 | CAWNPGQGKNIQYF
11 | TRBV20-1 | CSATSGIPQYF
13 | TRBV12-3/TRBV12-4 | CASSLKSYEKLFF